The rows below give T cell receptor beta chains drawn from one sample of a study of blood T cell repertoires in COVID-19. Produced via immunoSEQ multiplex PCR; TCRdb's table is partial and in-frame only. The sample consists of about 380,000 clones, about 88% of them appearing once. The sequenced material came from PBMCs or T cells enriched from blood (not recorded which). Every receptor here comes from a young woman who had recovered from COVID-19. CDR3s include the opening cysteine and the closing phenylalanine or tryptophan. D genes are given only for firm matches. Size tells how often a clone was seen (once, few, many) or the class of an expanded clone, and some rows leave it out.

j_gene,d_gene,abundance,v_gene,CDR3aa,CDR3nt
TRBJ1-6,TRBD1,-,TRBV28,CASRRLQGAENSPLHF,TGTGCCAGCAGACGATTACAGGGGGCTGAGAATTCACCCCTCCACTTT
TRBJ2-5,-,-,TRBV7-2,CASSLAGRAPLETQYF,TGTGCCAGCAGCTTAGCGGGCAGGGCACCCTTAGAGACCCAGTACTTC
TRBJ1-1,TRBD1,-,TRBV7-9,CASSRTGGLNTEAFF,TGTGCCAGCAGCCGGACAGGGGGCTTGAACACTGAAGCTTTCTTT
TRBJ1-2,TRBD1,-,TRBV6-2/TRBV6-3,CASSPPCVQGGRFRGVVCGYTF,TGTGCCAGCAGCCCCCCGTGTGTTCAGGGGGGTCGTTTCCGAGGGGTAGTATGCGGCTACACCTTC
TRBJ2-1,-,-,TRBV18,CASSPGPGEQFF,TGTGCCAGCTCACCAGGCCCTGGTGAGCAGTTCTTC
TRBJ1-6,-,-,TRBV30,CAWSVGGSYNSPLHF,TGTGCCTGGAGTGTCGGGGGTTCCTATAATTCACCCCTCCACTTT
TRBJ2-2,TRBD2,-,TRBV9,CASSLTGTRGAGELFF,TGTGCCAGCAGCTTAACCGGGACTAGAGGCGCCGGGGAGCTGTTTTTT
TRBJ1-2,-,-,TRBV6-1,CASSEASRGGYTF,TGTGCCAGCAGTGAAGCCTCTCGGGGTGGCTACACCTTC
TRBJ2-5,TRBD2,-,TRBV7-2,CASSLAGLAGGIRETQYF,TGTGCCAGCAGCTTAGCCGGGCTAGCGGGGGGGATACGAGAGACCCAGTACTTC
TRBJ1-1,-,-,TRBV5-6,CASSLVRGATEAFF,TGTGCCAGCAGCTTGGTCAGGGGCGCGACTGAAGCTTTCTTT
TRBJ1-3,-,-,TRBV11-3,CASSSRETEDTIYF,TGTGCCAGCAGCTCTCGGGAGACGGAAGACACCATATATTTT
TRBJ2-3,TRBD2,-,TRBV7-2,CASSTNPGLADTQYF,TGTGCCAGCAGCACAAACCCGGGACTAGCAGATACGCAGTATTTT
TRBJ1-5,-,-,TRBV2,CASSPGAPNQPQHF,TGTGCCAGCAGTCCAGGGGCGCCCAATCAGCCCCAGCATTTT
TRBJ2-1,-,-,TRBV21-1,CASSTNTILAARNEQFF,TGTGCCAGCAGCACTAATACTATCCTAGCGGCTAGGAATGAGCAGTTCTTC
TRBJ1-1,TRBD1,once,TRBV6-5,CASSRDRGRTEAFF,TGTGCCAGCAGTCGCGACAGGGGAAGGACTGAAGCTTTCTTT
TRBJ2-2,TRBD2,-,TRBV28,CASRSGTSGGQNTGELFF,TGTGCCAGCAGATCCGGGACTAGCGGGGGCCAAAACACCGGGGAGCTGTTTTTT
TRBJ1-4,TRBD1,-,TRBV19,CASSTGTGGSEKLFF,TGTGCCAGTAGTACCGGGACAGGGGGGAGCGAAAAACTGTTTTTT
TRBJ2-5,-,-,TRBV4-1,CASSHYGRETQYF,TGCGCCAGCAGCCACTATGGGAGGGAGACCCAGTACTTC
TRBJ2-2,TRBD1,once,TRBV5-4,CASSLGGQGANTGELFF,TGTGCCAGCAGCTTGGGGGGACAGGGGGCGAACACCGGGGAGCTGTTTTTT
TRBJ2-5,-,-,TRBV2,CASSTSGGSETQYF,TGTGCCAGCAGTACCTCGGGGGGCTCAGAGACCCAGTACTTC
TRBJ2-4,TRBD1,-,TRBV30,CAWSGGQGVQNIQYF,TGTGCCTGGAGCGGAGGACAGGGGGTCCAAAACATTCAGTACTTC
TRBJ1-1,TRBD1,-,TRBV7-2,CASSLRTGGAFF,TGTGCCAGCAGCCTACGGACAGGGGGGGCTTTCTTT
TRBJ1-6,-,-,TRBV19,CASSISASSYNSPLHF,TGTGCCAGTAGTATATCAGCGAGCTCCTATAATTCACCCCTCCACTTT
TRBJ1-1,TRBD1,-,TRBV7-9,CASSFTTGALLSAFF,TGTGCCAGCAGTTTTACTACAGGGGCCCTTCTCTCAGCTTTCTTT
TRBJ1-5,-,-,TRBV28,CASSHPRGAGNQPQHF,TGTGCCAGCAGCCATCCCAGAGGTGCTGGCAATCAGCCCCAGCATTTT
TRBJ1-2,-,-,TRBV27,CASSSVGGYGYTF,TGTGCCAGCAGTTCGGTGGGAGGCTATGGCTACACCTTC
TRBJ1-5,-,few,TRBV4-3,CASSQGFRVPNQPQHF,TGCGCCAGCAGCCAAGGGTTCAGGGTTCCTAATCAGCCCCAGCATTTT
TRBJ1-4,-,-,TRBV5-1,CASSLRPTGTTNEKLFF,TGCGCCAGCAGCTTGAGGCCGACAGGAACAACTAATGAAAAACTGTTTTTT
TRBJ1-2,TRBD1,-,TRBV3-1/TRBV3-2,CASSPPGTGSAGYTF,TGTGCCAGCAGCCCCCCCGGGACAGGGTCTGCTGGCTACACCTTC
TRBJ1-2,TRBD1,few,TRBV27,CASSLRGTGIKNYGYTF,TGTGCCAGCAGTTTAAGGGGGACAGGGATAAAAAACTATGGCTACACCTTC
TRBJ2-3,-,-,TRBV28,CASREDGTSTDTQYF,TGTGCCAGCAGAGAGGACGGGACTAGCACAGATACGCAGTATTTT
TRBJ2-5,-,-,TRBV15,CATRHFQETQYF,TGTGCCACCAGACATTTCCAAGAGACCCAGTACTTC
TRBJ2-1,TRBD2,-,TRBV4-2,CASSQDPWTSGGLPLSYNEQFF,TGTGCCAGCAGCCAAGATCCGTGGACTAGCGGGGGCCTACCTCTTTCCTACAATGAGCAGTTCTTC
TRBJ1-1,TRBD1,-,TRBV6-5,CASSYPQGPEAFF,TGTGCCAGCAGTTACCCACAGGGGCCTGAAGCTTTCTTT
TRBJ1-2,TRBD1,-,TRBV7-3,CASSSRVTGDVGGYTF,TGTGCCAGCAGCTCGCGGGTGACAGGGGATGTAGGTGGCTACACCTTC
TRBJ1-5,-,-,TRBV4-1,CASSLNDGVTRLNQPQHF,TGCGCCAGCAGCCTAAATGACGGGGTCACCCGCCTAAATCAGCCCCAGCATTTT
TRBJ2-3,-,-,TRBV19,CASSIGGGSRTDTQYF,TGTGCCAGTAGTATAGGAGGTGGGAGCCGCACAGATACGCAGTATTTT